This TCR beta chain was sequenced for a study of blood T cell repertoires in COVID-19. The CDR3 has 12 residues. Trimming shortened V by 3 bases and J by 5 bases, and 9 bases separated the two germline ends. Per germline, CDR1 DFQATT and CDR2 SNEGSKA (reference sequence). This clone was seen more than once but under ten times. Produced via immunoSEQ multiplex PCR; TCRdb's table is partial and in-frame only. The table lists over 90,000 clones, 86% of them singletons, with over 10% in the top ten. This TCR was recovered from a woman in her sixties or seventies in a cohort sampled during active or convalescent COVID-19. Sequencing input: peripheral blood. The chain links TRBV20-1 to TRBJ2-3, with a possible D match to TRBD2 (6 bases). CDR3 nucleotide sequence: TGCAGTGCTAGTGCTAGCGAAGATACGCAGTATTTT. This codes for CSASASEDTQYF.